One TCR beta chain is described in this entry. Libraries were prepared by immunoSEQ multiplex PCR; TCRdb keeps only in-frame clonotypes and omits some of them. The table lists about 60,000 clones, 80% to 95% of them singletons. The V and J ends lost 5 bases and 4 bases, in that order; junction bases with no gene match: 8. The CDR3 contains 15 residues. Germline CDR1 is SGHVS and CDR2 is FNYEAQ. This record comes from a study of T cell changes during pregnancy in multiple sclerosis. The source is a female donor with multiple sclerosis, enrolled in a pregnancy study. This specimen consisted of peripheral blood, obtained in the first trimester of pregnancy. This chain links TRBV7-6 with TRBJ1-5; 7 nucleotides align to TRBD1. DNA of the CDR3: TGTGCCAGCAGCGAAGGACAGGCGGGAAATCAGCCCCAGCATTTT. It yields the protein CASSEGQAGNQPQHF.